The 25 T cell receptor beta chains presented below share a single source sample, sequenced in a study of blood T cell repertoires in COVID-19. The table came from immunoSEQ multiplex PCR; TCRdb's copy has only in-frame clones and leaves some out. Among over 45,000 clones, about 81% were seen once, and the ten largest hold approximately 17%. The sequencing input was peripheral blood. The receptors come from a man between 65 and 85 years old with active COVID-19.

The CDR3 reads CASSLFAGGRDNEQFF. The CDR3 DNA sequence: TGTGCCAGCAGCTTATTTGCGGGAGGGAGGGACAATGAGCAGTTCTTC. This chain uses TRBV7-2 with TRBJ2-1, with 9 nucleotides matching TRBD2. CDR1 SGHTA and CDR2 FQGNSA come from the germline V gene. The CDR3 has 16 residues. With V trimmed by 2 bases and J by 5 bases, 7 bases remained unmatched.

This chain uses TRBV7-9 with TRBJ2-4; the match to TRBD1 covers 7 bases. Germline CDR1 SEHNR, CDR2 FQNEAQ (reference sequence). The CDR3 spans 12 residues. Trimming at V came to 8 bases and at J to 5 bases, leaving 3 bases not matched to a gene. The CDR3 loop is CASGTGENIQYF. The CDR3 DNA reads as TGTGCCAGCGGAACAGGGGAAAACATTCAGTACTTC.

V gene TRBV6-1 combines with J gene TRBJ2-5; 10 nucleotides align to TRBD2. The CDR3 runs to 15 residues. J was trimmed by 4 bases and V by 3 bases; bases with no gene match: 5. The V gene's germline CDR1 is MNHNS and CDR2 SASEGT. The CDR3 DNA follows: TGTGCCAGCAGTGAGGCTAGCGGGAGCGCAGAGACCCAGTACTTC. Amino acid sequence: CASSEASGSAETQYF.

The CDR3 DNA is TGTGCCAGCAGCCCTGGGACAAATCAAAATGAAAAACTGTTTTTT. This sequence encodes CASSPGTNQNEKLFF. The V call is TRBV7-9, the J call TRBJ1-4; D possibly corresponds to TRBD1 (6 bases). CDR1 and CDR2 from the germline V gene are SEHNR and FQNEAQ (reference sequence). The ends were cut back, 5 bases at V and 5 bases at J, with 15 bases in the middle. CDR3 length: 15 residues.

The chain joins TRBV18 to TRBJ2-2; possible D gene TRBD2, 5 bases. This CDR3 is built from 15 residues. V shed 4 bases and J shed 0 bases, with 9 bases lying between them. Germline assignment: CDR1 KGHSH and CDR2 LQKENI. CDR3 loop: CASSQAVANTGELFF. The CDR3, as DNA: TGTGCCAGCTCACAAGCGGTCGCGAACACCGGGGAGCTGTTTTTT.

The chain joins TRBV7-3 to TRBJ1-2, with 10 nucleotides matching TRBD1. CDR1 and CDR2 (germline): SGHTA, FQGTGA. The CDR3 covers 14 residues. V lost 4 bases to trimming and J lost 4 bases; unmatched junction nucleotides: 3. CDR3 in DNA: TGTGCCAGCAGCTCCGGACAGGGGGGCTATGGCTACACCTTC. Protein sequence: CASSSGQGGYGYTF. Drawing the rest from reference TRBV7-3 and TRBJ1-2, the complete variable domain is GAGVSQTPSNKVTEKGKYVELRCDPISGHTALYWYRQSLGQGPEFLIYFQGTGAADDSGLPNDRFFAVRPEGSVSTLKIQRTERGDSAVYLCASSSGQGGYGYTFGSGTRLTVV.

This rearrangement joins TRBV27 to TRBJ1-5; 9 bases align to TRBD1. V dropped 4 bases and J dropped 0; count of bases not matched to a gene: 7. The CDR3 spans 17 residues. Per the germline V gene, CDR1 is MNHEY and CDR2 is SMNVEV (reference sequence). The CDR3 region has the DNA TGTGCCAGCAGTTCCTGGACAGGGGCTTATAGCAATCAGCCCCAGCATTTT. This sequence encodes CASSSWTGAYSNQPQHF.

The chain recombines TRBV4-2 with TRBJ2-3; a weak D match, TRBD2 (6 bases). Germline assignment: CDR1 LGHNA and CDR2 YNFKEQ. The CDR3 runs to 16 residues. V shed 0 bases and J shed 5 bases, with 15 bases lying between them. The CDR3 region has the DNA TGTGCCAGCAGCCAAGATGGTAATGGGGGGAAAGATACGCAGTATTTT. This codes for CASSQDGNGGKDTQYF.

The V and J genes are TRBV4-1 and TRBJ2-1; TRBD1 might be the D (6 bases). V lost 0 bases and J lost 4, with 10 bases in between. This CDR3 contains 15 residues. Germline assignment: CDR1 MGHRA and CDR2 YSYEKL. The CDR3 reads CASSQEMGAYNEQFF. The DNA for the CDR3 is TGCGCCAGCAGCCAAGAAATGGGGGCATACAATGAGCAGTTCTTC.

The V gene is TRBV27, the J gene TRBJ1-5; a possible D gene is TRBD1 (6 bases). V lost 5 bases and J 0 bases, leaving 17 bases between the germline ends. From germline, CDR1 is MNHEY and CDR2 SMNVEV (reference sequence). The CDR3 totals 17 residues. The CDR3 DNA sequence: TGTGCCAGCAGTCCCTCGGGGACACCCTCTAGCAATCAGCCCCAGCATTTT. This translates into CASSPSGTPSSNQPQHF.

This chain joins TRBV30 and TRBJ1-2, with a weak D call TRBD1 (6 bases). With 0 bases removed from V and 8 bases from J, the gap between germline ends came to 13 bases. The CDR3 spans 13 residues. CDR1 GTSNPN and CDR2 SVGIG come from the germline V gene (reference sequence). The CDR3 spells CAWSVQGFGGYTF. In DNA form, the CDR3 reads TGTGCCTGGAGTGTACAGGGATTCGGCGGCTACACCTTC.

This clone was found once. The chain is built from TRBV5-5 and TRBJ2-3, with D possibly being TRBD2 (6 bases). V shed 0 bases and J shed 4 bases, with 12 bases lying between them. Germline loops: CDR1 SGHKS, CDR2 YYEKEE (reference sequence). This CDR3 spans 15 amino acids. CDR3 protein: CASSLAPGDPDTQYF. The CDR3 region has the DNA TGTGCCAGCAGCTTGGCCCCGGGAGACCCAGATACGCAGTATTTT.

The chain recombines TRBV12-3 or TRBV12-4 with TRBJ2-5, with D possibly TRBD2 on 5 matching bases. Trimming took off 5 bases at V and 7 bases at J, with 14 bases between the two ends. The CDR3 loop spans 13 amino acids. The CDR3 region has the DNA TGTGCCAGCAGTGTCCTAAACCGGGGGACCCAGTACTTC. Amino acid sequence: CASSVLNRGTQYF.

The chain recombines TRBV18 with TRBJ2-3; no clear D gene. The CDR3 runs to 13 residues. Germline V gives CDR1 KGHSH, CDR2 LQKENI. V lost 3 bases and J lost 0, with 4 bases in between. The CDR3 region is CASSPSSTDTQYF. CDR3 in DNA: TGTGCCAGCTCACCCTCCAGCACAGATACGCAGTATTTT.

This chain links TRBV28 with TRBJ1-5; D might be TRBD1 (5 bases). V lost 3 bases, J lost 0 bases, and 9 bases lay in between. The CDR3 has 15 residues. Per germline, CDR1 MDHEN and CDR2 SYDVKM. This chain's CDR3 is CASSLRGYSNQPQHF. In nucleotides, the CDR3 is TGTGCCAGCAGTTTGCGGGGGTATAGCAATCAGCCCCAGCATTTT.

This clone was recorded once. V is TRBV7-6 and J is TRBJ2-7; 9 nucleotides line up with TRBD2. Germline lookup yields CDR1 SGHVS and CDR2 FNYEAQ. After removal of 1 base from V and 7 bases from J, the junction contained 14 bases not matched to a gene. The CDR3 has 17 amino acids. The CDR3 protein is CASSLVAGVSGRGEQYF. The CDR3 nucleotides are TGTGCCAGCAGCTTAGTGGCGGGGGTTAGCGGGAGAGGGGAGCAGTACTTC. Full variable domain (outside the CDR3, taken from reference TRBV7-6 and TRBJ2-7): GAGVSQSPRYKVTKRGQDVALRCDPISGHVSLYWYRQALGQGPEFLTYFNYEAQQDKSGLPNDRFSAERPEGSISTLTIQRTEQRDSAMYRCASSLVAGVSGRGEQYFGPGTRLTVT.

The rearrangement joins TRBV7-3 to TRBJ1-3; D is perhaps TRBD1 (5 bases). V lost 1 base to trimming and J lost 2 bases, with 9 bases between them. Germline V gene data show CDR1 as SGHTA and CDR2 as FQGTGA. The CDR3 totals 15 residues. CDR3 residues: CASSLKARAGNTIYF. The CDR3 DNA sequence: TGTGCCAGCAGCTTAAAAGCCAGGGCTGGAAACACCATATATTTT.

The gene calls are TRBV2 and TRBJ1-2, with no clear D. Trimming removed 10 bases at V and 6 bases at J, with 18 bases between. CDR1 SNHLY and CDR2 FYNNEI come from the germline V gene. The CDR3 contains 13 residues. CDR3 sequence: CATKAQARNGYTF. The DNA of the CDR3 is TGTGCCACCAAGGCCCAGGCGAGAAATGGCTACACCTTC.

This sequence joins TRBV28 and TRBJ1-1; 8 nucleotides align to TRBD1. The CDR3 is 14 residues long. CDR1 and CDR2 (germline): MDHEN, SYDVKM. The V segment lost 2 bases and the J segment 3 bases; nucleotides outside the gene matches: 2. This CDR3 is CASSLGTGDTEAFF. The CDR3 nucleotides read TGTGCCAGCAGTTTAGGGACAGGAGACACTGAAGCTTTCTTT.

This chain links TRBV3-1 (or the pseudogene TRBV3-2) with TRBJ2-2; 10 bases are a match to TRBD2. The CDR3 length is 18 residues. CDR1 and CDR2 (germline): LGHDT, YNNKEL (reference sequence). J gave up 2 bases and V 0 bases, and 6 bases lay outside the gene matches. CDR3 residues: CASSQDRTSGNNTGELFF. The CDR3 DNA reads TGTGCCAGCAGCCAAGATCGTACTAGCGGGAATAACACCGGGGAGCTGTTTTTT.

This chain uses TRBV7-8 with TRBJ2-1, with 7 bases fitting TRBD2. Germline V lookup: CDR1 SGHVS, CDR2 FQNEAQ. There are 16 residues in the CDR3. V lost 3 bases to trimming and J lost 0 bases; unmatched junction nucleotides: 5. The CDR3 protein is CASSLREHSSYNEQFF. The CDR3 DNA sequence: TGTGCCAGCAGCTTGCGGGAGCACAGCTCCTACAATGAGCAGTTCTTC.

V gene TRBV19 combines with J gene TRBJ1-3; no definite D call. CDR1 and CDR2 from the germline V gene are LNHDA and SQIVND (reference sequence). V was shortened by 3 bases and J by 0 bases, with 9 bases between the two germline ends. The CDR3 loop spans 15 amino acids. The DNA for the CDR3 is TGTGCCAGTAGTATTGGGCAGGTCTCTGGAAACACCATATATTTT. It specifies CASSIGQVSGNTIYF.

The CDR3 region is CASSLGREGYNEQFF. CDR3 nucleotide sequence: TGTGCCAGCAGCTTAGGCCGGGAGGGATACAATGAGCAGTTCTTC. The chain links TRBV7-2 to TRBJ2-1; TRBD2 matches 8 bases. From germline, CDR1 is SGHTA and CDR2 FQGNSA. The junction had 3 bases not matched to a gene; V was cut back by 1 base and J by 4 bases. The CDR3 is made up of 15 amino acids.

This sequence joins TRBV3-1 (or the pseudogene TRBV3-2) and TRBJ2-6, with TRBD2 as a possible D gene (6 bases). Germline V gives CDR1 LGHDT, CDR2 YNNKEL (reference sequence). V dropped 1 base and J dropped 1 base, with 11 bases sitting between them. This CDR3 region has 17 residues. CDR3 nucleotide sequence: TGTGCCAGCAGCCAAGTTTGGGGGGAATCTGGGGCCAACGTCCTGACTTTC. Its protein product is CASSQVWGESGANVLTF.

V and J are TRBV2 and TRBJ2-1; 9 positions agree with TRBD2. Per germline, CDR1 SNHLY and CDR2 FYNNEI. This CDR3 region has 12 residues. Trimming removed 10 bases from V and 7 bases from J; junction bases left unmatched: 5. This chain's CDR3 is CATRLAENEQFF. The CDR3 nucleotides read TGTGCCACCCGACTAGCGGAGAATGAGCAGTTCTTC.